The T cell receptor beta chain under discussion was sequenced for a study of graft-versus-host responses after intestinal transplantation. Across the study: Recipients had transplants, and these were multivisceral, liver-intestinal, or isolated intestinal. All recipients were given anti-thymocyte globulin induction, and tacrolimus and steroids were then administered for about three years.

Sequencing was performed with immunoSEQ multiplex PCR; in TCRdb, only in-frame clones are kept and a portion is missing. Of 40,000 to 55,000 clones listed, 85% to 95% are singletons. Study findings and constraints: Detection of GvH clones occurred in recipient marrow, and some had their first appearance in ileum or blood. Researchers found peak circulating GvH clone levels linked to early post-transplant HvG declines.

For this clone: Its antigen is undetermined.

Sequencing used unstimulated CD8+ T cells sorted from spleen or lymph node cells, obtained before transplant. The clonotype comes from a human donor who was the organ donor for an intestinal transplant.

The CDR3 DNA follows: TGCGCCAGCAGTGCCGTCAGCTCCTACAATGAGCAGTTCTTC. Amino acids: CASSAVSSYNEQFF. The V gene is TRBV10-2, the J gene TRBJ2-1, with D unclear. Trimming shortened V by 4 bases and J by 0 bases, and 7 bases separated the two germline ends. The CDR3 sequence is 14 residues long. The germline gives CDR1 WSHSY, CDR2 SAAADI.